This T cell receptor (beta chain) is from a study of response to subunit inactivated influenza vaccine. TCRdb used MiXCR to reprocess the RT-PCR reads, holding one entry per CDR3 protein. The table has approximately 160,000 distinct CDR3 sequences, around 10% seen once; the top ten hold roughly 33%. This CDR3 has 15 amino acids. Germline V lookup: CDR1 SGHAT, CDR2 FQNNGV. Deletions cut 2 bases from V and 5 bases from J, with 12 bases between. Regarding this clonotype: The antigen is not known.

General study findings and limits: Every seasonal influenza vaccination brings in few new T cells, the authors suggested.

This sequence was found in a man aged 50-75 years who received an inactivated influenza vaccine. The chain recombines TRBV11-2 with TRBJ2-2; tentatively, D is TRBD1 or TRBD2 (5 bases each). This sample comprised CD8+ T cells sorted from PBMCs, obtained approximately 25 months after vaccination. The CDR3 loop reads CASSLWGKGTGELFF. The CDR3 DNA follows: TGTGCCAGCAGCTTATGGGGGAAGGGGACCGGGGAGCTGTTTTTT. The full variable domain, its missing parts supplied by reference TRBV11-2 and TRBJ2-2, is EAGVAQSPRYKIIEKRQSVAFWCNPISGHATLYWYQQILGQGPKLLIQFQNNGVVDDSQLPKDRFSAERLKGVDSTLKIQPAKLEDSAVYLCASSLWGKGTGELFFGEGSRLTVL.